The next 12 T cell receptor beta chains were all read from a single sample in a study of vaccination effects on CD4 cells after COVID-19. Measured with immunoSEQ multiplex PCR; TCRdb has only the in-frame clones, and not every one. The sample holds about 22,000 clones, around 72% seen once. Antigen-specific CD4+ T cell clonotypes were called by their expansion after viral peptide-pool culture in ViraFEST. Cells that had been cultured for nine to eleven days were the source of isolated CD4+ T cells. Nobody among the vaccine recipients had prior SARS-CoV-2 infection (nucleocapsid antibodies were negative). What these receptors recognize is not known. The sequencing used CD4+ T cells from PBMCs cultured with HCoV-NL63 spike peptides, collected before COVID-19 vaccination. Source of these receptors: a human donor who received a COVID-19 vaccine.

This clone was observed once. J is TRBJ2-7 and V is TRBV5-1; 8 nucleotides agree with TRBD1. CDR1 is SGHRS, CDR2 YFSETQ, per germline. CDR3 size: 15 residues. The V gene end was trimmed by 0 bases and the J gene end by 2 bases; junction bases not matched to a gene: 4. The CDR3 here is CASSLVTDRAYEQYF. Written as DNA, the CDR3 is TGCGCCAGCAGCTTGGTTACGGACAGGGCCTACGAGCAGTACTTC. The entire variable domain, with the rest obtained from reference TRBV5-1 and TRBJ2-7, is as follows: KAGVTQTPRYLIKTRGQQVTLSCSPISGHRSVSWYQQTPGQGLQFLFEYFSETQRNKGNFPGRFSGRQFSNSRSEMNVSTLELGDSALYLCASSLVTDRAYEQYFGPGTRLTVT.

This chain joins TRBV3-1 (or the pseudogene TRBV3-2) and TRBJ1-3, with a weak D call TRBD1 (5 bases). The CDR3 has 15 residues. Germline-derived CDR1 and CDR2 are LGHDT and YNNKEL (reference sequence). V was cut by 2 bases and J by 3 bases, with 11 bases left in between. CDR3 bases: TGTGCCAGCAGCCAAACCGGGACCGTTGGAAACACCATATATTTT. Encoded protein: CASSQTGTVGNTIYF.

There are a few counts of this clone. The chain is built from TRBV28 and TRBJ1-2; D unclear. The V gene's germline CDR1 is MDHEN and CDR2 SYDVKM. The CDR3 has 10 amino acids. The V gene lost 6 bases and the J gene lost 9 bases, with 8 bases spanning the gap. The CDR3 sequence: CASSRASYTF. CDR3 bases: TGTGCCAGCAGCCGGGCGAGCTACACCTTC.

This clone occurred a few times. The chain couples TRBV5-4 to TRBJ2-5; TRBD2 is a possible D gene (6 bases). The length of the CDR3 is 14 residues. Germline V gene sequence: CDR1 SGHNT, CDR2 YYREEE (reference sequence). Deletions cut 0 bases from V and 4 bases from J, with 10 bases between. The CDR3 reads CASSLGLGAETQYF. CDR3 nucleotide sequence: TGTGCCAGCAGCTTGGGACTAGGAGCAGAGACCCAGTACTTC.

Written as DNA, the CDR3 is TGTGCTAGTGTGTCAGGCACCCAAGAGACCCAGTACTTC. Protein sequence: CASVSGTQETQYF. The gene calls are TRBV12-5 and TRBJ2-5; D remains ambiguous. Germline values: CDR1 LGHNT, CDR2 FRNRAP. The CDR3 totals 13 residues. Trimming took off 7 bases at V and 1 base at J, with 10 bases between the two ends. The full variable domain, its missing parts supplied by reference TRBV12-5 and TRBJ2-5, is DARVTQTPRHKVTEMGQEVTMRCQPILGHNTVFWYRQTMMQGLELLAYFRNRAPLDDSGMPKDRFSAEMPDATLATLKIQPSEPRDSAVYFCASVSGTQETQYFGPGTRLLVL.

The chain joins TRBV29-1 to TRBJ1-3; TRBD1 matches 8 bases. Per the germline V gene, CDR1 is SQVTM and CDR2 is ANQGSEA. The CDR3 contains 13 residues. Trimming removed 7 bases from V and 0 bases from J; junction bases left unmatched: 2. The CDR3 loop is CSGQGASGNTIYF. DNA of the CDR3: TGCAGCGGGCAGGGGGCCTCTGGAAACACCATATATTTT. The complete variable domain, with remaining parts taken from reference TRBV29-1 and TRBJ1-3, reads SAVISQKPSRDICQRGTSLTIQCQVDSQVTMMFWYRQQPGQSLTLIATANQGSEATYESGFVIDKFPISRPNLTFSTLTVSNMSPEDSSIYLCSGQGASGNTIYFGEGSWLTVV.

The J gene is TRBJ2-3, the V gene TRBV7-9; D is ambiguous. CDR1 and CDR2 (germline): SEHNR, FQNEAQ (reference sequence). There are 13 residues in the CDR3. Trimming removed 3 bases at V and 1 base at J, with 5 bases between. CDR3: CASSFSGTDTQYF. Here the CDR3 DNA reads TGTGCCAGCAGCTTCTCCGGCACAGATACGCAGTATTTT.

The CDR3 bases are TGTGCCAGCAGTCCTGGACCATGGTGGCAGCCCCAGCATTTT. Protein: CASSPGPWWQPQHF. The chain links TRBV28 to TRBJ1-5; no definite D call. CDR3 length: 14 amino acids. The germline V and J ends were trimmed by 5 bases and 7 bases, with 15 bases remaining between them. Looked up from germline, CDR1 is MDHEN and CDR2 is SYDVKM.

This clone rates as medium-sized. This chain connects TRBV12-3 or TRBV12-4 to TRBJ1-3, with D maybe TRBD1 (5 bases). Deletions cut 11 bases from V and 2 bases from J, with 10 bases between. This CDR3 spans 12 amino acids. As DNA, the CDR3 is TGTGCCGGGCGGGGGGCTGGAAACACCATATATTTT. It codes for CAGRGAGNTIYF.

The gene calls are TRBV19 and TRBJ2-1; weak D call: TRBD1 (6 bases). This CDR3 region has 13 residues. Trimming shortened V by 9 bases and J by 5 bases, and 14 bases separated the two germline ends. Germline-derived CDR1 and CDR2 are LNHDA and SQIVND (reference sequence). This chain's CDR3 is CASRGTLNNEQFF. DNA of the CDR3: TGTGCCAGCAGGGGAACTCTGAACAATGAGCAGTTCTTC. The variable domain in full, completed from reference TRBV19 and TRBJ2-1, reads DGGITQSPKYLFRKEGQNVTLSCEQNLNHDAMYWYRQDPGQGLRLIYYSQIVNDFQKGDIAEGYSVSREKKESFPLTVTSAQKNPTAFYLCASRGTLNNEQFFGPGTRLTVL.

This sequence joins TRBV5-5 and TRBJ1-2, with TRBD1 matching over 7 bases. The CDR3 runs 16 residues. Germline loops: CDR1 SGHKS, CDR2 YYEKEE (reference sequence). The ends lost 0 bases at V and 2 bases at J; junction bases unmatched: 7. The CDR3 reads CASSLGLGRGNYGYTF. The DNA for the CDR3 is TGTGCCAGCAGCTTGGGGTTGGGCAGGGGGAACTATGGCTACACCTTC.

V usage is TRBV30 and J usage is TRBJ2-7; TRBD2 might be the D (6 bases). This CDR3 is 14 amino acids long. The V gene lost 4 bases and the J gene lost 3 bases, with 16 bases spanning the gap. Germline loops: CDR1 GTSNPN, CDR2 SVGIG (reference sequence). DNA for the CDR3: TGTGCCTGGACCCGGGGGTGGCAGGACTACGAGCAGTACTTC. Its protein product is CAWTRGWQDYEQYF.